A single sample gave rise to the 13 T cell receptor beta chains below, sequenced in a study of T-cell reconstitution after alpha-beta-depleted transplantation in children. Preparation of the TCRbeta library involved a method that used unique molecular identifiers. TCRdb fed the PCR reads into MiXCR, producing one record per CDR3 protein. The sample records about 440,000 distinct CDR3 sequences, over 40% being singletons. Sequencing was performed on PBMCs, taken before TCRalphabeta/CD19-depleted stem cell transplant. Receptors originate from a girl aged 2-10 years with aplastic anemia, due to receive a stem cell transplant.

This clonotype was seen just once. The chain couples TRBV7-9 to TRBJ2-7; 8 nucleotides agree with TRBD2. CDR1 is SEHNR, CDR2 FQNEAQ, per germline (reference sequence). CDR3 length: 15 residues. J gave up 4 bases and V 4 bases, and 9 bases lay outside the gene matches. CDR3 DNA: TGTGCCAGCAGCTCCCGGGAGGGAGGGTGGTACGAGCAGTACTTC. Translation: CASSSREGGWYEQYF.

Here the CDR3 reads CASSQYDSARQYF. In DNA, the CDR3 is TGCGCCAGCAGCCAGTACGACAGCGCCAGGCAGTATTTT. The chain is built from TRBV4-1 and TRBJ2-3, with TRBD1 as a possible D gene (5 bases). The CDR3 contains 13 residues. CDR1 and CDR2 from the germline V gene are MGHRA and YSYEKL. The V gene lost 3 bases and the J gene lost 11 bases, with 15 bases spanning the gap.

This chain links TRBV7-9 with TRBJ2-3; maybe TRBD2 (6 bases). The CDR3 covers 14 residues. Germline loops: CDR1 SEHNR, CDR2 FQNEAQ (reference sequence). Trimming shortened V by 4 bases and J by 1 base, and 9 bases separated the two germline ends. The DNA for the CDR3 is TGTGCCAGCAGCTACCCTAGCGGCACAGATACGCAGTATTTT. Protein: CASSYPSGTDTQYF.

The chain recombines TRBV7-6 with TRBJ2-1; the D gene could be TRBD1 or TRBD2 (5 bases each). With 5 bases removed from V and 6 bases from J, the gap between germline ends came to 11 bases. Germline V gives CDR1 SGHVS, CDR2 FNYEAQ. This CDR3 has 13 residues. The CDR3 coding sequence is TGTGCCAGCAGCCACGGGGCTGGCAATGAGCAGTTCTTC. This gives the protein CASSHGAGNEQFF.

The table lists this clonotype with a few counts. The chain couples TRBV4-2 to TRBJ2-1; 9 nucleotides align to TRBD2. CDR1 LGHNA and CDR2 YNFKEQ come from the germline V gene. The CDR3 extends over 15 amino acids. V lost 2 bases to trimming and J lost 4 bases; unmatched junction nucleotides: 3. Here the CDR3 DNA reads TGTGCCAGCAGCCAAACTAGCGGGCTTTACAATGAGCAGTTCTTC. This translates into CASSQTSGLYNEQFF.

This clonotype occurred many times. An end of the junction differs from the germline gene, which may be a read error. The rearrangement uses TRBV5-5 and TRBJ2-1; 7 bases map to TRBD2. In germline, CDR1 is SGHKS, CDR2 YYEKEE (reference sequence). The CDR3 spans 15 residues. The chain's CDR3 is CATSFGGSSYNEQFF. The CDR3 nucleotides are TGTGCCACCAGCTTCGGCGGGAGCTCCTACAATGAGCAGTTCTTC.

The chain uses TRBV12-3 or TRBV12-4 and TRBJ2-3, with TRBD2 identical over 10 bases. The CDR3 extends over 17 amino acids. V shed 5 bases and J 6 bases; nucleotides not matched to a gene: 14. The CDR3 DNA reads TGTGCCAGCAGTGAACCGCCTCCAGCGGGAGGGGGGGATACGCAGTATTTT. This codes for CASSEPPPAGGGDTQYF.

This clonotype was counted at least ten times. This sequence joins TRBV6-1 and TRBJ1-1, with a tentative D call TRBD1 (5 bases). Trimming left V 7 bases short and J 1 base short, with 10 bases between. The CDR3 length is 13 residues. Germline CDR1 MNHNS, CDR2 SASEGT. DNA of the CDR3: TGTGCCAGCACCCTCCAGGGGAACACTGAAGCTTTCTTT. Translating it yields CASTLQGNTEAFF.

At least ten counts were recorded for this clonotype. The V and J genes are TRBV20-1 and TRBJ1-3; D may be TRBD1 (5 bases). CDR3 length equals 13 residues. V lost 0 bases, J lost 2 bases, and 5 bases lay in between. Germline CDR1 DFQATT, CDR2 SNEGSKA (reference sequence). CDR3 nucleotide sequence: TGCAGTGCTAGAGAAGGGGCTGGAAACACCATATATTTT. This sequence encodes CSAREGAGNTIYF.

The chain is built from TRBV7-9 and TRBJ2-1; 10 nucleotides align to TRBD2. V was pared by 2 bases and J by 4 bases, with 5 bases of the junction left unmatched. This CDR3 has 16 amino acids. Germline V CDR1 and CDR2: SEHNR, FQNEAQ (reference sequence). CDR3 DNA: TGTGCCAGCAGCTTAAAAGCGACTAGCGGGTACAATGAGCAGTTCTTC. Translated, it gives CASSLKATSGYNEQFF.

This clonotype was detected ten times or more. This sequence joins TRBV9 and TRBJ2-2, with D uncertain. V lost 5 bases and J lost 5, with 16 bases in between. The CDR3 has 15 amino acids. Per germline, CDR1 SGDLS and CDR2 YYNGEE. The DNA of the CDR3 is TGTGCCAGCAGTGTCCGACAAGGCCCTACCGGGGAGCTGTTTTTT. Protein product: CASSVRQGPTGELFF.

The chain is built from TRBV20-1 and TRBJ2-7; the D is unclear. In germline, CDR1 is DFQATT, CDR2 SNEGSKA (reference sequence). V was trimmed by 5 bases and J by 4 bases, leaving 12 bases between them. CDR3 length: 12 residues. The CDR3 sequence: CSAPSTGYEQYF. The CDR3 DNA reads TGCAGTGCTCCTTCTACCGGATACGAGCAGTACTTC.

This sequence joins TRBV29-1 and TRBJ2-5, with D possibly being TRBD1 (6 bases). The germline CDR1 and CDR2 sequences are SQVTM and ANQGSEA. The CDR3 is 13 amino acids. V was shortened by 8 bases and J by 2 bases, with 15 bases between the two germline ends. Here the CDR3 DNA reads TGCAGCACCCAAACCGGGACACAAGAGACCCAGTACTTC. Translating gives CSTQTGTQETQYF. The full variable domain, its missing parts supplied by reference TRBV29-1 and TRBJ2-5, is SAVISQKPSRDICQRGTSLTIQCQVDSQVTMMFWYRQQPGQSLTLIATANQGSEATYESGFVIDKFPISRPNLTFSTLTVSNMSPEDSSIYLCSTQTGTQETQYFGPGTRLLVL.